Below are 9 T cell receptor beta chains sequenced from a single sample in a study of PD-1 blockade in classical Hodgkin lymphoma. The time point denotes: cycle 4 day 1 (C4D1), after more than 5 weeks of nivolumab. All trial patients relapsed after autologous stem cell transplantation. TCRdb keeps only in-frame clones here, not all; method: immunoSEQ multiplex PCR. The sample shows tens of thousands of clones, approximately 80% of them seen only once. The material was peripheral blood mononuclear cells (PBMCs), obtained before the fourth cycle of nivolumab. The receptors were gathered from a human donor with classical Hodgkin lymphoma.

This rearrangement joins TRBV7-3 to TRBJ2-1, with D possibly being TRBD2 (5 bases). Germline V lookup: CDR1 SGHTA, CDR2 FQGTGA. Trimming took off 2 bases at V and 4 bases at J, with 12 bases between the two ends. The CDR3 is made up of 15 amino acids. The DNA for the CDR3 is TGTGCCAGCAGCTTAGACCTTCGAGGGTACAATGAGCAGTTCTTC. Translated: CASSLDLRGYNEQFF.

Details on this clone: The sample contains more than one DNA sequence encoding this CDR3. The CDR3 loop reads CASSLDSMNTEAFF. Here the CDR3 DNA reads TGCGCCAGCAGCTTGGACAGCATGAACACTGAAGCTTTCTTT. The chain employs TRBV5-1 and TRBJ1-1; no clear D. Germline CDR1 is SGHRS and CDR2 is YFSETQ. CDR3 size: 14 residues. Trimming removed 0 bases at V and 0 bases at J, with 6 bases between.

This clone was detected a few times. V and J are TRBV5-6 and TRBJ1-1; D may be TRBD1 (6 bases). The germline gives CDR1 SGHDT, CDR2 YYEEEE. Trimming cost V 4 bases and J 10 bases, with 17 bases left between them. The CDR3 contains 13 residues. The CDR3 nucleotides read TGTGCCAGCAGCCCTACGCACAGGGCCGGAGCTTTCTTT. Its translation is CASSPTHRAGAFF.

The rearrangement uses TRBV11-2 and TRBJ1-5; tentative D call: TRBD1 (6 bases). Looked up from germline, CDR1 is SGHAT and CDR2 is FQNNGV. V was cut by 2 bases and J by 0 bases, with 8 bases left in between. This CDR3 spans 15 amino acids. CDR3 DNA sequence: TGTGCCAGCAGCTTATCAGGGGATAGCAATCAGCCCCAGCATTTT. Its translation: CASSLSGDSNQPQHF.

This clone was detected only once. This rearrangement joins TRBV5-6 to TRBJ1-6; D remains ambiguous. The CDR3 extends over 18 amino acids. From germline, CDR1 is SGHDT and CDR2 YYEEEE. Trimming stripped 4 bases from V and 7 bases from J, with 24 bases between. The CDR3 sequence: CASSRSFIGGIGNSPLHF. CDR3 DNA: TGTGCCAGCAGCCGGAGCTTTATTGGCGGGATAGGGAATTCACCCCTCCACTTT.

V is TRBV7-9 and J is TRBJ1-6; 8 bases align to TRBD1. V dropped 4 bases and J dropped 11; count of bases not matched to a gene: 13. Germline V lookup: CDR1 SEHNR, CDR2 FQNEAQ (reference sequence). The CDR3 runs 16 residues. Here the CDR3 DNA reads TGTGCCAGCAGCTACGTCCCGGGACAGGTTCGGGCACCCCTCCACTTT. Translating it yields CASSYVPGQVRAPLHF.

This clone showed up just once. This chain links TRBV5-1 with TRBJ1-2; TRBD1 agrees at 7 bases. In germline, CDR1 is SGHRS, CDR2 YFSETQ. V dropped 0 bases and J dropped 8; count of bases not matched to a gene: 4. The CDR3 is made up of 13 amino acids. CDR3: CASSLDGGGGYTF. The CDR3 region has the DNA TGCGCCAGCAGCTTGGATGGAGGGGGCGGCTACACCTTC.

The chain couples TRBV5-1 to TRBJ2-1, with TRBD2 identical over 7 bases. The CDR3 sequence is 20 residues long. Germline trimming cut 3 bases from V and 0 bases from J; bases unmatched to any gene: 18. Germline lookup yields CDR1 SGHRS and CDR2 YFSETQ. CDR3 residues: CASSSSIGLEGSSSYNEQFF. The CDR3 coding sequence is TGCGCCAGCAGCTCGAGCATAGGACTAGAAGGGTCCAGCTCCTACAATGAGCAGTTCTTC.

The V gene is TRBV27, the J gene TRBJ2-7, with 8 nucleotides matching TRBD2. V lost 6 bases to trimming and J lost 11 bases; unmatched junction nucleotides: 12. This CDR3 has 13 amino acids. Per the germline V gene, CDR1 is MNHEY and CDR2 is SMNVEV (reference sequence). The DNA of the CDR3 is TGTGCCAGCAGCAATGCGGCGGGAGGTAATAAGTACTTC. This encodes CASSNAAGGNKYF.